Listed below are T cell receptor beta chains from one sample, sequenced in a study of T-cell memory formation after mild COVID-19. Each CDR3 protein gets one entry after TCRdb re-called the 5' RACE reads with MiXCR. This sample has fewer than 150,000 distinct CDR3 sequences, with roughly 20% found just once. Input material: PBMCs or a T cell subset sorted from them (not recorded which). The source of these receptors is a man younger than 30 who had mild COVID-19 (a few samples of this study predate the infection). Cell type and time point are not known. The conserved cysteine and the conserved F or W are not part of the CDR3 here.

TRBV5-1,TRBJ2-7,ASSAQGASSYEQY
TRBV12-3/TRBV12-4,TRBJ2-5,ASSPLGAETQY
TRBV7-9,TRBJ1-4,ASSLTFGQGNEKLF
TRBV29-1,TRBJ1-1,SVENTEAF
TRBV5-6,TRBJ2-1,ASSLAGSNEQF
TRBV7-8,TRBJ2-1,ASSLDLGLAYEQF
TRBV7-8,TRBJ2-3,ASSLETGSYTDTQY
TRBV12-3/TRBV12-4,TRBJ2-3,ASRQEEVGTASTDTQY
TRBV5-1,TRBJ2-5,ASSLSPNQETQY
TRBV14,TRBJ2-2,ASSPRSGELF
TRBV6-5,TRBJ2-2,ASSYRGELF
TRBV7-8,TRBJ2-3,ASSTTTDTQY
TRBV7-2,TRBJ1-5,ASSLEGRHSNQPQH
TRBV20-1,TRBJ1-2,SARDRDRTYYGYT
TRBV4-2,TRBJ1-3,ASSHHSGGLGNTIY
TRBV3-1,TRBJ1-5,ASSHRDRVSNQPQH
TRBV5-1,TRBJ1-6,ASSRSSYNSPLH
TRBV27,TRBJ2-3,ASSSGAVPDTQY
TRBV6-5,TRBJ1-5,ASSPTKLGGNQPQH
TRBV5-1,TRBJ2-7,ASSLGQNYEQY
TRBV6-2/TRBV6-3,TRBJ2-5,ASSYSNWGTSGGAPETQY
TRBV27,TRBJ2-3,ASSFSAGRTDTQY
TRBV6-2/TRBV6-3,TRBJ1-1,ASTNDAGKDTEAF
TRBV21-1,TRBJ2-5,ASTIRGIFLVETQY
TRBV20-1,TRBJ2-3,SAHSARGGTDTQY
TRBV5-1,TRBJ2-7,ASSLGTGVYYEQY
TRBV29-1,TRBJ1-1,SVVLQGEAF
TRBV27,TRBJ2-4,ASSVGPLAKNIQY
TRBV7-9,TRBJ2-7,ASTVQGYEQY
TRBV7-6,TRBJ2-1,ASSLGTSGGSRNEQF
TRBV7-9,TRBJ1-4,ASSDRDRDATNEKLF
TRBV6-5,TRBJ1-1,ASSRAGLEAF
TRBV7-2,TRBJ2-3,ASGSGDEDTQY
TRBV19,TRBJ2-7,ASSIEGAAYEQY
TRBV4-3,TRBJ2-5,ASSQDSGGGEETQY
TRBV4-1,TRBJ2-7,ASSLGPLSYEQY
TRBV5-1,TRBJ2-7,ASSRPGTENEQY
TRBV6-2/TRBV6-3,TRBJ2-6,ASSLAELPFPGANVLT
TRBV13,TRBJ2-7,ASSLAGRDYEQY
TRBV12-3/TRBV12-4,TRBJ2-1,ASSFYAEQF
TRBV7-8,TRBJ2-5,ASSLNFASGVETQY
TRBV11-2,TRBJ2-3,ASSFSTGLIGTDTQY
TRBV19,TRBJ2-2,ASPGDTGELF
TRBV4-3,TRBJ2-5,ASSQRTLQETQY
TRBV6-5,TRBJ2-6,ASSRLGQDGYGANVLT
TRBV5-1,TRBJ2-5,ASSLGLRGQGEETQY
TRBV7-9,TRBJ2-1,ASTRGDRGRYEQF
TRBV6-5,TRBJ2-1,ASSYWTSGGRDEQF
TRBV19,TRBJ1-2,ASMESNYGYT
TRBV5-1,TRBJ1-1,ASSPGGELNTEAF
TRBV3-1,TRBJ2-7,ASSQDLRRPSYEQY
TRBV4-3,TRBJ2-4,ASSEDGEFQY
TRBV29-1,TRBJ1-2,SVEDRNRGDGRGYT
TRBV24-1,TRBJ2-7,ATSVPGQTYEQY
TRBV12-3/TRBV12-4,TRBJ2-2,ASSFWQGSGGELF